The 10 T cell receptor beta chains in this list originate from one sample, sequenced in a study of blood T cell repertoires in COVID-19. Profiling relied on immunoSEQ multiplex PCR, and the TCRdb table lists in-frame clones only, not all of them. This sample has about 400,000 clones, with more than 75% found just once. Sequencing was performed on PBMCs or T cells enriched from blood (not recorded which). These receptors all come from a man between 35 and 55 years old in a cohort exposed to, infected with or recovered from COVID-19 (not recorded which).

V and J are TRBV7-8 and TRBJ2-5; D not certain. Trimming removed 0 bases from V and 1 base from J, with 3 bases in between. Germline CDR1 SGHVS, CDR2 FQNEAQ. The CDR3 covers 13 residues. The CDR3 nucleotides are TGTGCCAGCAGCTTAGCCGTCCAAGAGACCCAGTACTTC. This gives the protein CASSLAVQETQYF.

The rearrangement links TRBV6-4 to TRBJ2-1; D might be TRBD2 (5 bases). The CDR3 has 16 amino acids. With 0 bases removed from V and 0 bases from J, the gap between germline ends came to 9 bases. The V gene's germline CDR1 is MRHNA and CDR2 SNTAGT. The CDR3 loop is CASSDSSGSSYNEQFF. The CDR3 region has the DNA TGTGCCAGCAGTGACTCGAGCGGTAGCTCCTACAATGAGCAGTTCTTC.

This sequence joins TRBV6-1 and TRBJ1-5, with D unclear. The CDR3 spans 13 residues. Trimming left V 3 bases short and J 6 bases short, with 9 bases between. The germline V gene encodes CDR1 MNHNS and CDR2 SASEGT. In nucleotides, the CDR3 is TGTGCCAGCAGTGAGGCCCGGGGTCAGCCCCAGCATTTT. It specifies CASSEARGQPQHF.

This chain connects TRBV5-1 to TRBJ2-7, with a weak D call TRBD1 (5 bases). Between the trimmed V and J ends, which lost 0 bases and 0 bases, there was a span of 10 bases. The CDR3 has 15 amino acids. Per the germline V gene, CDR1 is SGHRS and CDR2 is YFSETQ. CDR3 bases: TGCGCCAGCAGCTTGGAGGCAGGGATCTCCTACGAGCAGTACTTC. Translating gives CASSLEAGISYEQYF.

The rearrangement uses TRBV5-4 and TRBJ1-3; 7 bases line up with TRBD1. CDR3 size: 14 residues. The J segment lost 2 bases and the V segment lost 2 bases, leaving 1 base of the junction unmatched. The germline V gene has CDR1 SGHNT and CDR2 YYREEE (reference sequence). CDR3 bases: TGTGCCAGCAGCTTAGACAGGGCTGGAAACACCATATATTTT. This codes for CASSLDRAGNTIYF.

The chain joins TRBV29-1 to TRBJ1-5; the match to TRBD1 covers 8 bases. Germline V gene lookup returns CDR1 SQVTM and CDR2 ANQGSEA. This CDR3 is 13 amino acids long. V lost 7 bases and J lost 5; bases outside the gene matches: 7. Here the CDR3 DNA reads TGCAGCGCCCGGACAGGGTCGGATCAGCCCCAGCATTTT. Translating it yields CSARTGSDQPQHF.

The V call is TRBV18, the J call TRBJ1-1; maybe TRBD1 (6 bases). V was pared by 6 bases and J by 1 base, with 18 bases between. CDR1 KGHSH and CDR2 LQKENI come from the germline V gene. CDR3 length equals 16 residues. The CDR3 DNA is TGTGCCAGCTCCCTCCAGACAGGAGAGCCGAACACTGAAGCTTTCTTT. Translating it yields CASSLQTGEPNTEAFF.

V is TRBV6-5 and J is TRBJ2-7, with D perhaps TRBD2 (6 bases). The V gene lost 8 bases and the J gene lost 3 bases, with 11 bases spanning the gap. The CDR3 has 12 amino acids. Germline V gene lookup returns CDR1 MNHEY and CDR2 SVGAGI. For the CDR3, the DNA is TGTGCCAGCGGGCGGAGGGTCTACGAGCAGTACTTC. Amino acids: CASGRRVYEQYF.

The chain employs TRBV5-6 and TRBJ2-3; a possible D gene is TRBD2 (6 bases). Germline CDR1 reads SGHDT; CDR2 reads YYEEEE. The V end was cut by 2 bases, the J end by 0 bases, with 7 bases between. This CDR3 is built from 14 residues. In DNA form, the CDR3 reads TGTGCCAGCAGCTTTCTAGCGAGCACAGATACGCAGTATTTT. It translates to CASSFLASTDTQYF.

The gene calls are TRBV11-2 and TRBJ2-7, with TRBD2 as a possible D gene (5 bases). V was cut by 0 bases and J by 2 bases, with 11 bases left in between. The V gene's germline CDR1 is SGHAT and CDR2 FQNNGV. This CDR3 has 15 amino acids. In DNA, the CDR3 is TGTGCCAGCAGCTTAGACCTAGCTTCTACCTACGAGCAGTACTTC. Protein sequence: CASSLDLASTYEQYF.